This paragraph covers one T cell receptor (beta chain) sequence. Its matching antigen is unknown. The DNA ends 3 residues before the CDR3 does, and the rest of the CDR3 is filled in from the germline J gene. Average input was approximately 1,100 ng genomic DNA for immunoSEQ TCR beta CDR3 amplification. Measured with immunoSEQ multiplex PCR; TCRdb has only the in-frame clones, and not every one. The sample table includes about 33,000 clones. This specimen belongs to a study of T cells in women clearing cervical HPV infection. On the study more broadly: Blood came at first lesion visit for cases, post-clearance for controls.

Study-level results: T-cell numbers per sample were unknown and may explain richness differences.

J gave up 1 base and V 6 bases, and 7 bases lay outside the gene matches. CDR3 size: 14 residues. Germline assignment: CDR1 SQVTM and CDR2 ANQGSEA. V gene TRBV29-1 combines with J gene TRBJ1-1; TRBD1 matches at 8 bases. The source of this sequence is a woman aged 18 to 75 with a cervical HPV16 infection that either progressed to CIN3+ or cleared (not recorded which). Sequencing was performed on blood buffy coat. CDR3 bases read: TGCAGCGTCCAGACAGGGGCTGGGAACACTGAA. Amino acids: CSVQTGAGNTE. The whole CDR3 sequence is CSVQTGAGNTEAFF.